This T cell receptor beta chain is drawn from a study of a mutant IDH1 vaccine in newly diagnosed glioma. Time point described: baseline, week 1 (first vaccination visit). Described treatment: pre-vaccination baseline after standard-of-care therapy. The repertoire was sequenced with immunoSEQ multiplex PCR; TCRdb's copy has only in-frame clones and lacks some. Altogether 70,000 to 100,000 clones are present, roughly four fifths being singletons, with the ten largest covering around 5%. Germline V gives CDR1 GTSNPN, CDR2 SVGIG (reference sequence). The V gene lost 3 bases and the J gene lost 4 bases, with 12 bases spanning the gap. The length of the CDR3 is 13 residues.

The TCR comes from a man aged 35-49 years with glioma. Some clones in this sample may be carry-over from other donors' samples. Specimen: PBMCs, collected from a glioma patient treated with radiotherapy, temozolomide or both. The chain carries TRBV30 and TRBJ1-2, with no clear D. The CDR3 loop reads CAWSEDGFYGYTF. For the CDR3, the DNA is TGTGCCTGGAGCGAGGACGGCTTCTATGGCTACACCTTC.